The subject of this entry is one T cell receptor (beta chain). The antigen is not known. This entry is derived from a study of breast tumors, draining lymph nodes, adjacent tissues. Study-wide results and limits: Tumor T cell lymph node origin was a supported hypothesis, not proven.

The germline V and J ends were trimmed by 6 bases and 6 bases, with 15 bases remaining between them. Germline CDR1 is KGHSH and CDR2 is LQKENI. The CDR3 has 14 amino acids. Breast cancer patients provided tissue from their axillary draining lymph nodes. TCRdb re-analysed the multiplex PCR reads in MiXCR, keeping a single row per CDR3 protein. The sample lists about 140,000 distinct CDR3 sequences; around a third were seen once. The chain is built from TRBV18 and TRBJ1-5; tentative D call: TRBD1 (5 bases). This TCR derives from a female donor with breast cancer. Some clones in this sample may be carry-over from other donors' samples. The sequencing input was axillary lymph node tissue. The chain's CDR3 is CASSLNGGSQPQHF. Written as DNA, the CDR3 is TGTGCCAGCTCGCTCAATGGGGGTAGTCAGCCCCAGCATTTT.